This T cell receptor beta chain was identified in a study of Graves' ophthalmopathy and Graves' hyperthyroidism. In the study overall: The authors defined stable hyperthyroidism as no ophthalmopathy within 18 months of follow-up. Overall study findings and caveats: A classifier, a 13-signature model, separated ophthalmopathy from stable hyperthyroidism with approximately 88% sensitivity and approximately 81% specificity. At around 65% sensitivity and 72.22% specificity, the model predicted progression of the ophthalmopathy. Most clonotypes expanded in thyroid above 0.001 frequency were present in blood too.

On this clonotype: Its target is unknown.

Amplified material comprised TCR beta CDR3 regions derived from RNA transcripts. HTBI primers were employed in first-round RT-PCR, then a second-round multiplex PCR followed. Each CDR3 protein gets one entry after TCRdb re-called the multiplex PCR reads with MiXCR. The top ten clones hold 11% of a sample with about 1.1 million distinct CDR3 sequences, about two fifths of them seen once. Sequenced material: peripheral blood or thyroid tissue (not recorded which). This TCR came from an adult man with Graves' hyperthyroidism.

CDR3 sequence: CASSWAGSNVLTF. The CDR3, as DNA: TGTGCCAGCAGCTGGGCGGGGTCCAACGTCCTGACTTTC. This chain links TRBV9 with TRBJ2-6; D might be TRBD2 (6 bases). V was cut by 4 bases and J by 8 bases, with 10 bases left in between. The CDR3 covers 13 residues. CDR1 is SGDLS, CDR2 YYNGEE, per germline.